This T cell receptor (beta chain) was sequenced during a study of T cells after yellow fever vaccination. About the research overall: In the case of low-cell-number fractions, SMART-Seq v4 Ultra Low Input was used for preparation.

UMIs and a universal primer site were added when TCR cDNA was made by 5'RACE template switching. TCRdb reprocessed the 5' RACE reads with MiXCR, giving one entry per CDR3 protein. The profile shows about 310,000 distinct CDR3 sequences, less than 4.5% of them singletons. This CDR3 spans 12 amino acids. The germline V gene encodes CDR1 MDHEN and CDR2 SYDVKM. Trimming took 5 bases from V and 3 from J, leaving 7 bases between them. Study observations and caveats: A faster peak, day 5 versus 15, was reached by the weaker secondary response. Abundant bulk-derived clonotypes could contaminate FACS-sorted repertoires.

This clonotype appeared many times. Its target is unknown. The gene calls are TRBV28 and TRBJ1-1; D is unresolved. This sample comprised PBMCs, obtained on the day of the yellow fever booster vaccination. This sequence was found in a man aged 18 to 35 who received the YFV17D yellow fever vaccine. The CDR3 region is CASSPFHTEAFF. CDR3 in DNA: TGTGCCAGCAGTCCCTTCCACACTGAAGCTTTCTTT. The full variable domain, its missing parts supplied by reference TRBV28 and TRBJ1-1, is DVKVTQSSRYLVKRTGEKVFLECVQDMDHENMFWYRQDPGLGLRLIYFSYDVKMKEKGDIPEGYSVSREKKERFSLILESASTNQTSMYLCASSPFHTEAFFGQGTRLTVV.